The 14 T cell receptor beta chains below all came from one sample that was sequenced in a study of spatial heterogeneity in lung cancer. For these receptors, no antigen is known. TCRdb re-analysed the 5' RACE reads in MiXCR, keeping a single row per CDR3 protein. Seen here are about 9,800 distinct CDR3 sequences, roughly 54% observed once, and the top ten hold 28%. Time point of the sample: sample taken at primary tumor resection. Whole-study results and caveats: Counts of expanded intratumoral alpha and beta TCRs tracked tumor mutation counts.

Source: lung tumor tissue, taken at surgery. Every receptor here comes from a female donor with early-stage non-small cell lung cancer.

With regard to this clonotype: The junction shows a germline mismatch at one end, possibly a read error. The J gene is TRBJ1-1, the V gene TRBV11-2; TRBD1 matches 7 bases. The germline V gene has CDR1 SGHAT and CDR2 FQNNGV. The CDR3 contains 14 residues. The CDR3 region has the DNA TGTGCCAGCAGCGTAGACAGGGTGGTCCCTGAAGCTTTCTTT. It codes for CASSVDRVVPEAFF.

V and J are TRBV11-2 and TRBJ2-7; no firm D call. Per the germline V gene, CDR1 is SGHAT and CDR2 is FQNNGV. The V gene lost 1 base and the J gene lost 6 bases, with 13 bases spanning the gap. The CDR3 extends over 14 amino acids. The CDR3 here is CASSLVARRVEQYF. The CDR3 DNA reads TGTGCCAGCAGCTTAGTTGCCAGGAGAGTCGAGCAGTACTTC.

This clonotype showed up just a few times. Here the CDR3 DNA reads TGTGCCTGGAGTGTCGGGACAGGGAACACTGAAGCTTTCTTT. Protein product: CAWSVGTGNTEAFF. This chain connects TRBV30 to TRBJ1-1; 8 bases align to TRBD1. V trimming: 0 bases; J trimming: 1 base; junction bases outside the gene matches: 1. The CDR3 runs to 14 residues. Germline V gives CDR1 GTSNPN, CDR2 SVGIG (reference sequence).

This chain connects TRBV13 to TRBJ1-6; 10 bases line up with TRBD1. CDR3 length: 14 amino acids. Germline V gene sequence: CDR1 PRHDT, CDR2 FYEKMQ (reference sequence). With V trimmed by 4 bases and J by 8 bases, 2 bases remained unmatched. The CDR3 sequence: CASSSGQGDSPLHF. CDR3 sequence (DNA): TGTGCCAGCAGCTCCGGACAGGGGGATTCACCCCTCCACTTT.

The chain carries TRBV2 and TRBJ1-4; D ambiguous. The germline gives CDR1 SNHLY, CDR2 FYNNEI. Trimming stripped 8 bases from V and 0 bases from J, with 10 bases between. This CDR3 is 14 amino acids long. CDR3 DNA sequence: TGTGCCAGCGGGGTCCTACCAACTAATGAAAAACTGTTTTTT. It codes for CASGVLPTNEKLFF.

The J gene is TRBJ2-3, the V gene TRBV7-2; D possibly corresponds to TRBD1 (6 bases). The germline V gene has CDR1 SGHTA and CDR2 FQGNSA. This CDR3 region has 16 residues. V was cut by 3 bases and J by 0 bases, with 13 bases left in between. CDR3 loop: CASSLGQGPSTDTQYF. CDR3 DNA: TGTGCCAGCAGCTTGGGACAAGGTCCGAGCACAGATACGCAGTATTTT.

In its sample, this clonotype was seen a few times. The CDR3 spells CASSSLGQGRETQYF. CDR3 DNA: TGCGCCAGCAGCTCCCTAGGACAGGGACGAGAGACCCAGTACTTC. The chain carries TRBV5-1 and TRBJ2-5; 8 bases line up with TRBD1. The V segment lost 3 bases and the J segment 4 bases; nucleotides outside the gene matches: 8. The germline V gene encodes CDR1 SGHRS and CDR2 YFSETQ. There are 15 residues in the CDR3.

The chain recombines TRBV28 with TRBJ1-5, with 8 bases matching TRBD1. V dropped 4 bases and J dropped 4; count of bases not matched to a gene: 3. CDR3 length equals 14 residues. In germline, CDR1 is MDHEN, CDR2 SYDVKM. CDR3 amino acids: CASSWTGRNQPQHF. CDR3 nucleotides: TGTGCCAGCAGTTGGACAGGGAGAAATCAGCCCCAGCATTTT. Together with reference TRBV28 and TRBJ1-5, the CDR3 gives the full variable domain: DVKVTQSSRYLVKRTGEKVFLECVQDMDHENMFWYRQDPGLGLRLIYFSYDVKMKEKGDIPEGYSVSREKKERFSLILESASTNQTSMYLCASSWTGRNQPQHFGDGTRLSIL.

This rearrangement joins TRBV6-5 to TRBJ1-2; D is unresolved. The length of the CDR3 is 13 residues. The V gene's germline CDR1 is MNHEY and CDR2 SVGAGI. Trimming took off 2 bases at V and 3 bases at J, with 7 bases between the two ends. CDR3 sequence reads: CASSYGSDYGYTF. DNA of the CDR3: TGTGCCAGCAGTTACGGTTCGGACTATGGCTACACCTTC.

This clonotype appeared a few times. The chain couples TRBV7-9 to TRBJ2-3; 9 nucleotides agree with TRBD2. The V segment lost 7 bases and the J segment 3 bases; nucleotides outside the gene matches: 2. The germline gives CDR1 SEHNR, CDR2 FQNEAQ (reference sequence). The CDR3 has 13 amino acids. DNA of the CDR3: TGTGCCAGCAAAAGCGGGGGGACAGATACGCAGTATTTT. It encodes CASKSGGTDTQYF. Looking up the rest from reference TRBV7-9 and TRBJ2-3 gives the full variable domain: DTGVSQNPRHKITKRGQNVTFRCDPISEHNRLYWYRQTLGQGPEFLTYFQNEAQLEKSRLLSDRFSAERPKGSFSTLEIQRTEQGDSAMYLCASKSGGTDTQYFGPGTRLTVL.

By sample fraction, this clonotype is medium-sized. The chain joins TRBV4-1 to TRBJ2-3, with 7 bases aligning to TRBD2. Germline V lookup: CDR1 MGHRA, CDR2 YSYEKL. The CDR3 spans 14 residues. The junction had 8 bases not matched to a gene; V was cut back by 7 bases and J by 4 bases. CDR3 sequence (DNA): TGCGCCAGCAAATTAACGGGGGGTGCAGATACGCAGTATTTT. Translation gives CASKLTGGADTQYF.

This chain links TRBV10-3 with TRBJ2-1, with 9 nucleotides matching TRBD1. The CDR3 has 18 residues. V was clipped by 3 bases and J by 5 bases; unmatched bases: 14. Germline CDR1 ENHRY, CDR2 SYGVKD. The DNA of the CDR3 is TGTGCCATCAGTGATGTTCGAGTAAGGACAGGGGCTGACAATGAGCAGTTCTTC. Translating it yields CAISDVRVRTGADNEQFF.

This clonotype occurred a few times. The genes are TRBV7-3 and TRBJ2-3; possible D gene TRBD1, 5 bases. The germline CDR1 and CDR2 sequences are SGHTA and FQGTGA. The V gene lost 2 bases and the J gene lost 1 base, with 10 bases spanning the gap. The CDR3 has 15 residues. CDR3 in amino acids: CASSLGRTRTDTQYF. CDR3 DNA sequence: TGTGCCAGCAGCTTAGGGCGGACACGCACAGATACGCAGTATTTT.

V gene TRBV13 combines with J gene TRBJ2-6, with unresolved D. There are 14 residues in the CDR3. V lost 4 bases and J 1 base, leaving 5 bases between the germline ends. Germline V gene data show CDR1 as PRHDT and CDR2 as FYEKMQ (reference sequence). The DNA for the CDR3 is TGTGCCAGCAGCTCGACGTCTGGGGCCAACGTCCTGACTTTC. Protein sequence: CASSSTSGANVLTF.